The entry below gives a single TCR beta chain sequence along with its context. The sample originates from a study of T cells in Graves' hyperthyroidism and ophthalmopathy. Amplification yielded TCR beta CDR3 regions, with RNA transcripts as the source. Carried out on the TCR CDR3, a first-round RT-PCR used the HTBI primer set. TCRdb used MiXCR to reprocess the multiplex PCR reads, holding one entry per CDR3 protein. This sample has 350,000 to 400,000 distinct CDR3 sequences, with roughly 14% found just once. V dropped 1 base and J dropped 4 bases, with 19 bases sitting between them. The CDR3 runs to 16 residues. Per the germline V gene, CDR1 is DFQATT and CDR2 is SNEGSKA (reference sequence).

The rearrangement uses TRBV20-1 and TRBJ1-1, with D tentatively TRBD1 (6 bases). This TCR was sampled from a woman aged 55-70 years with Graves' hyperthyroidism. The sample taken for sequencing was blood. CDR3 amino acids: CSARADKGVRGTEAFF. CDR3 coding DNA: TGCAGTGCTAGAGCCGACAAGGGGGTGAGGGGCACTGAAGCTTTCTTT.